This T cell receptor (beta chain) was sequenced in a study of blood T cell repertoires in COVID-19. Looking at the study overall: The study drew acute and convalescent COVID-19 samples from the United States, Italy and Spain. T cells, B-cell-depleted T cells, or PBMCs supplied cDNA or gDNA.

A single count supports this clone. This CDR3 is built from 16 residues. The germline CDR1 and CDR2 sequences are LNHNV and YYDKDF (reference sequence). The ends lost 5 bases at V and 5 bases at J; junction bases unmatched: 12. In the authors' methods: How many nucleated cells were present was estimated from reference gene primer amplification. Profiling relied on immunoSEQ multiplex PCR, and the TCRdb table lists in-frame clones only, not all of them. V and J calls and clone size are copied from that table; D and trimming were computed from the DNA. There are 230,000 or so clones in the sample; 83% occur only once, and 8.5% to 10% lies in the top ten.

The sequenced sample consisted of peripheral blood. The sequence was collected from a man aged 35 to 55 with active or convalescent COVID-19. This chain uses TRBV15 with TRBJ2-1; 7 bases fit TRBD2. The CDR3 here is CATSDVSGIRNNEQFF. The CDR3 nucleotides read TGTGCCACCAGCGATGTAAGCGGGATTAGAAACAATGAGCAGTTCTTC.